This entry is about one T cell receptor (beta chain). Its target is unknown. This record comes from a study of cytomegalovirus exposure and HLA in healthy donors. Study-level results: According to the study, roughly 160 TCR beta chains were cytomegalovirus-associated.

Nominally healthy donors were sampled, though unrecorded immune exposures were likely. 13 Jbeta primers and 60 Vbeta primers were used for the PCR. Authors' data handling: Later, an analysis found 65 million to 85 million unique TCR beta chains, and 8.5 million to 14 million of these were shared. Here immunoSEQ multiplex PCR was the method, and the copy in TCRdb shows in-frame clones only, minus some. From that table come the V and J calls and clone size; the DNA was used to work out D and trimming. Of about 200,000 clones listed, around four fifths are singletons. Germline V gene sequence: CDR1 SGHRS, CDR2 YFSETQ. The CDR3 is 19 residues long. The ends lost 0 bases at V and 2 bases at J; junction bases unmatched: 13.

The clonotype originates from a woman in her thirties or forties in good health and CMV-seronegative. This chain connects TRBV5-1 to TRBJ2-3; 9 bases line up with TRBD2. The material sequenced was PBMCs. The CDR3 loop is CASSLELGGRARHTDTQYF. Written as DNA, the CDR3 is TGCGCCAGCAGCTTGGAGTTAGGCGGGAGGGCCCGACACACAGATACGCAGTATTTT.